The present TCR beta chain was sequenced within a study of molecular identifiers for immune sequencing clone quantification. This clonotype was counted many times. Its specificity is not known. The germline V gene encodes CDR1 SEHNR and CDR2 FQNEAQ (reference sequence). This CDR3 has 14 residues. The V gene lost 2 bases and the J gene lost 5 bases, with 13 bases spanning the gap. TCRdb passed the PCR reads through MiXCR, listing each CDR3 protein once. Here the sample spans about 640,000 distinct CDR3 sequences, just under 20% being singletons. The study's findings and limits: Clones with over 20 RNA copies captured over 98% of effector molecules but under 1% of naive ones.

The receptor was isolated from a human donor in good health. Some libraries in this study had Jurkat cell RNA spiked in. V is TRBV7-9 and J is TRBJ2-7; weak D call: TRBD1 (5 bases). The source material was naive CD8+ T cells from blood, with Jurkat cell RNA spiked in. The subset denotes: FACS-sorted CD8+CD4-CCR7+CD45RA+ naive T cells. The CDR3 bases are TGTGCCAGCAGCTTAATAACAAGGGGTAACGAGCAGTACTTC. Its protein is CASSLITRGNEQYF.